This TCR beta chain was identified during a study of T cell changes during pregnancy in multiple sclerosis. Sequencing was performed with immunoSEQ multiplex PCR; in TCRdb, only in-frame clones are kept and a portion is missing. This table has approximately 87,000 clones, 85% to 95% appearing once. Trimming shortened V by 2 bases and J by 5 bases, and 19 bases separated the two germline ends. This CDR3 has 17 amino acids. CDR1 and CDR2 (germline): SNHLY, FYNNEI. The sequences come from CD4+ T cells from peripheral blood mononuclear cells, collected in the second trimester of pregnancy. The clonotype was recovered from a female donor with multiple sclerosis, enrolled in a pregnancy study. The gene calls are TRBV2 and TRBJ1-3; D uncertain. CDR3 protein: CASSETSLSRWRNTIYF. The CDR3 coding sequence is TGTGCCAGCAGTGAAACCTCCCTATCGAGGTGGAGAAACACCATATATTTT.